What follows are 5 T cell receptor beta chains derived from one specimen sequenced in a study of blood T cell repertoires in COVID-19. Clones were sequenced by immunoSEQ multiplex PCR, and TCRdb holds only the in-frame ones, with some missing. The data show 60,000 to 75,000 clones, around 87% seen once. Sample: peripheral blood. These receptors were taken from a man between 50 and 59 years old with active COVID-19.

Here the CDR3 reads CASSLGRVSSGVLDEQFF. CDR3 bases: TGTGCCAGCAGCTTAGGAAGGGTATCGTCGGGAGTTCTCGATGAGCAGTTCTTC. This chain connects TRBV7-9 to TRBJ2-1; weak D call: TRBD2 (6 bases). Looked up from germline, CDR1 is SEHNR and CDR2 is FQNEAQ (reference sequence). The CDR3 is 18 residues long. The ends were cut back, 1 base at V and 8 bases at J, with 24 bases in the middle.

This clone was seen a few times. This chain links TRBV5-5 with TRBJ1-5; 7 bases fit TRBD1. V was clipped by 4 bases and J by 5 bases; unmatched bases: 9. CDR3 size: 15 residues. CDR1 and CDR2 (germline): SGHKS, YYEKEE (reference sequence). CDR3 sequence reads: CASSPVGQPDQPQHF. The CDR3, as DNA: TGTGCCAGCAGCCCGGTGGGACAGCCAGATCAGCCCCAGCATTTT. Drawing the rest from reference TRBV5-5 and TRBJ1-5, the complete variable domain is DAGVTQSPTHLIKTRGQQVTLRCSPISGHKSVSWYQQVLGQGPQFIFQYYEKEERGRGNFPDRFSARQFPNYSSELNVNALLLGDSALYLCASSPVGQPDQPQHFGDGTRLSIL.

The chain links TRBV5-1 to TRBJ2-1; 11 bases fit TRBD1. Germline V gene data show CDR1 as SGHRS and CDR2 as YFSETQ. The CDR3 covers 14 residues. J was trimmed by 8 bases and V by 7 bases; bases with no gene match: 8. Here the CDR3 DNA reads TGCGCCAGCGCACGGGACAGGGGGAACTATGAGCAGTTCTTC. Residues: CASARDRGNYEQFF. The variable domain in full, with the rest retrieved from reference TRBV5-1 and TRBJ2-1, is KAGVTQTPRYLIKTRGQQVTLSCSPISGHRSVSWYQQTPGQGLQFLFEYFSETQRNKGNFPGRFSGRQFSNSRSEMNVSTLELGDSALYLCASARDRGNYEQFFGPGTRLTVL.

This rearrangement joins TRBV4-3 to TRBJ2-1; 10 bases match TRBD2. The V and J ends lost 4 bases and 5 bases, in that order; junction bases with no gene match: 5. Germline lookup yields CDR1 LGHNA and CDR2 YSLEER. The CDR3 sequence is 15 residues long. The CDR3 sequence is CASSLGTSENNEQFF. The DNA of the CDR3 is TGCGCCAGCAGCCTAGGGACTAGCGAAAACAATGAGCAGTTCTTC.

The CDR3 region has the DNA TGTGCCAGCAGCTTAGGGGCTAGCGGGAGTAATGAGCAGTTCTTC. Translation gives CASSLGASGSNEQFF. V usage is TRBV7-2 and J usage is TRBJ2-1; 10 nucleotides align to TRBD2. The CDR3 length is 15 residues. Trimming cost V 1 base and J 7 bases; bases outside gene matches: 4. Germline CDR1 and CDR2: SGHTA and FQGNSA.